These 22 T cell receptor beta chains originate from one sample sequenced in a study of T cell responses to AZD1222 COVID-19 vaccine. Profiling relied on immunoSEQ multiplex PCR, and the TCRdb table lists in-frame clones only, not all of them. The table has 50,000 to 65,000 clones, approximately 86% seen once; the top ten hold 2% to 3%. The source material was peripheral blood, sampled 28 days after the second AZD1222 dose. The source of these receptors is an adult who received the AZD1222 COVID-19 vaccine.

V usage is TRBV7-2 and J usage is TRBJ2-5, with 8 bases aligning to TRBD1. V was clipped by 5 bases and J by 4 bases; unmatched bases: 6. The V gene's germline CDR1 is SGHTA and CDR2 FQGNSA. There are 14 residues in the CDR3. Here the CDR3 reads CASSGYDRGETQYF. As DNA, the CDR3 is TGTGCCAGCAGCGGATACGACAGGGGAGAGACCCAGTACTTC.

Here the CDR3 reads CASSQDPFGGATEQYF. DNA of the CDR3: TGTGCCAGCAGCCAAGATCCTTTCGGCGGTGCTACCGAGCAGTACTTC. J is TRBJ2-7 and V is TRBV14; D unclear. This CDR3 region has 16 residues. From germline, CDR1 is SGHDN and CDR2 FVKESK. The V end lost 0 bases, the J end lost 6 bases, and 18 bases lay between the germline ends.

V gene TRBV7-8 combines with J gene TRBJ1-2; TRBD1 aligns across 9 bases. V shed 5 bases, J shed 5 bases, and the junction held 3 bases outside the gene matches. CDR1 SGHVS and CDR2 FQNEAQ come from the germline V gene. There are 13 residues in the CDR3. The CDR3 DNA sequence: TGTGCCAGCAGCCGGGACAGGGCGTATGGCTACACCTTC. It yields the protein CASSRDRAYGYTF.

The V gene is TRBV30, the J gene TRBJ2-3, with 7 positions matching TRBD1. Germline assignment: CDR1 GTSNPN and CDR2 SVGIG (reference sequence). The length of the CDR3 is 15 residues. V lost 3 bases to trimming and J lost 2 bases; unmatched junction nucleotides: 8. The CDR3 loop is CAWRQGPHPTDTQYF. The DNA of the CDR3 is TGTGCCTGGAGACAGGGGCCCCACCCCACAGATACGCAGTATTTT.

V and J are TRBV11-2 and TRBJ2-5; 9 positions match TRBD1. The CDR3 has 19 residues. After removal of 1 base from V and 4 bases from J, the junction contained 16 bases not matched to a gene. Per germline, CDR1 SGHAT and CDR2 FQNNGV. The CDR3 sequence is CASSLVDRDRDFNRETQYF. The CDR3 coding sequence is TGTGCCAGCAGCTTAGTAGACCGGGACAGGGATTTTAATAGAGAGACCCAGTACTTC. The full variable domain, with the rest looked up from reference TRBV11-2 and TRBJ2-5, is EAGVAQSPRYKIIEKRQSVAFWCNPISGHATLYWYQQILGQGPKLLIQFQNNGVVDDSQLPKDRFSAERLKGVDSTLKIQPAKLEDSAVYLCASSLVDRDRDFNRETQYFGPGTRLLVL.

CDR3 in DNA: TGTGCCAGCAGCCTCCGGACCTTGGGGTCCTACAATGAGCAGTTCTTC. Its translation is CASSLRTLGSYNEQFF. This chain connects TRBV7-8 to TRBJ2-1; no clear D gene. Trimming left V 5 bases short and J 1 base short, with 15 bases between. Germline lookup yields CDR1 SGHVS and CDR2 FQNEAQ. The CDR3 contains 16 residues. Combining the CDR3 with reference TRBV7-8 and TRBJ2-1 gives the whole variable domain GAGVSQSPRYKVAKRGQDVALRCDPISGHVSLFWYQQALGQGPEFLTYFQNEAQLDKSGLPSDRFFAERPEGSVSTLKIQRTQQEDSAVYLCASSLRTLGSYNEQFFGPGTRLTVL.

The chain joins TRBV6-5 to TRBJ2-5, with 9 positions matching TRBD1. The germline gives CDR1 MNHEY, CDR2 SVGAGI. V gave up 3 bases and J gave up 5 bases; unmatched junction bases: 7. CDR3 length equals 15 residues. The CDR3 loop reads CASSYPGQGAETQYF. In DNA, the CDR3 is TGTGCCAGCAGTTATCCGGGACAGGGAGCCGAGACCCAGTACTTC.

This clone was detected a few times. This sequence joins TRBV2 and TRBJ1-2, with unresolved D. V lost 10 bases to trimming and J lost 5 bases, with 11 bases between them. Germline CDR1 is SNHLY and CDR2 is FYNNEI. CDR3 size: 11 residues. CDR3 coding DNA: TGTGCCACAACAGAAAGATATGGCTACACCTTC. It translates to CATTERYGYTF.

The J gene is TRBJ2-3, the V gene TRBV27; D may match TRBD1 or TRBD2 (5 bases each). V lost 3 bases, J lost 9 bases, and 25 bases lay in between. Per the germline V gene, CDR1 is MNHEY and CDR2 is SMNVEV (reference sequence). This CDR3 has 17 amino acids. CDR3 residues: CASSFGEPPRSGTTQYF. CDR3 sequence (DNA): TGTGCCAGCAGTTTCGGGGAACCTCCTCGCTCTGGGACGACGCAGTATTTT.

The chain couples TRBV2 to TRBJ2-3; 8 bases are shared with TRBD2. Per the germline V gene, CDR1 is SNHLY and CDR2 is FYNNEI. CDR3 size: 14 residues. The J segment lost 1 base and the V segment lost 6 bases, leaving 3 bases of the junction unmatched. CDR3 bases: TGTGCCAGCAGCGTCGGGAGGGGCACAGATACGCAGTATTTT. Translating gives CASSVGRGTDTQYF.

The V call is TRBV24-1, the J call TRBJ1-1, with 8 bases that match TRBD1. J was trimmed by 3 bases and V by 6 bases; bases with no gene match: 5. The CDR3 contains 14 residues. Germline assignment: CDR1 KGHDR and CDR2 SFDVKD. The CDR3: CATSPSQGDTEAFF. The CDR3, as DNA: TGTGCCACCAGTCCTTCACAGGGGGACACTGAAGCTTTCTTT.

The chain links TRBV14 to TRBJ2-2, with 7 bases matching TRBD1. The germline CDR1 and CDR2 sequences are SGHDN and FVKESK. V gave up 6 bases and J gave up 3 bases; unmatched junction bases: 7. This CDR3 has 15 amino acids. The CDR3 is CASSVQGTYTGELFF. The DNA for the CDR3 is TGTGCCAGCAGTGTACAGGGGACCTACACCGGGGAGCTGTTTTTT.

This clone showed up just once. The chain uses TRBV28 and TRBJ1-5; D not resolved. Between the trimmed V and J ends, which lost 6 bases and 3 bases, there was a span of 12 bases. The germline V gene encodes CDR1 MDHEN and CDR2 SYDVKM. This CDR3 contains 14 residues. CDR3 DNA sequence: TGTGCCAGCAGCCGACCAGTGATCAATCAGCCCCAGCATTTT. It is translated as CASSRPVINQPQHF.

This chain connects TRBV7-9 to TRBJ2-3; TRBD2 aligns across 9 bases. CDR3 length: 16 amino acids. Germline lookup yields CDR1 SEHNR and CDR2 FQNEAQ (reference sequence). V was pared by 5 bases and J by 4 bases, with 10 bases of the junction left unmatched. The CDR3 loop is CASSTSSGTGPDTQYF. CDR3 in DNA: TGTGCCAGCAGCACGTCTAGCGGGACGGGTCCAGATACGCAGTATTTT. The entire variable domain, with the rest obtained from reference TRBV7-9 and TRBJ2-3, is as follows: DTGVSQNPRHKITKRGQNVTFRCDPISEHNRLYWYRQTLGQGPEFLTYFQNEAQLEKSRLLSDRFSAERPKGSFSTLEIQRTEQGDSAMYLCASSTSSGTGPDTQYFGPGTRLTVL.

The chain uses TRBV6-6 and TRBJ2-4; 7 bases line up with TRBD2. Losses at the gene ends were 6 bases for V and 2 bases for J; bases not matched to a gene: 4. Germline CDR1 MNHNY, CDR2 SVGAGI (reference sequence). The CDR3 runs 14 residues. For the CDR3, the DNA is TGTGCCAGCAGCTTCGGGGGGACCAAAAACATTCAGTACTTC. It codes for CASSFGGTKNIQYF.

The V gene is TRBV28, the J gene TRBJ1-1; D gene ambiguous. Germline CDR1 MDHEN, CDR2 SYDVKM. This CDR3 has 11 amino acids. V lost 2 bases to trimming and J lost 7 bases, with 5 bases between them. The CDR3 loop reads CASSLSGEAFF. Here the CDR3 DNA reads TGTGCCAGCAGTTTAAGTGGTGAAGCTTTCTTT. Based on the CDR3 plus reference TRBV28 and TRBJ1-1, the full variable domain is DVKVTQSSRYLVKRTGEKVFLECVQDMDHENMFWYRQDPGLGLRLIYFSYDVKMKEKGDIPEGYSVSREKKERFSLILESASTNQTSMYLCASSLSGEAFFGQGTRLTVV.

The table lists this clone with a few counts. The V and J genes are TRBV5-1 and TRBJ2-3; no definite D call. The CDR3 has 14 residues. The V end lost 5 bases, the J end lost 3 bases, and 13 bases lay between the germline ends. CDR1 is SGHRS, CDR2 YFSETQ, per germline. The CDR3 region has the DNA TGCGCCAGCAGGACGGCCTTCGGGACAGATACGCAGTATTTT. This gives the protein CASRTAFGTDTQYF.

The V and J genes are TRBV5-5 and TRBJ1-4, with no clear D. There are 15 residues in the CDR3. V was cut by 5 bases and J by 8 bases, with 19 bases left in between. CDR1 and CDR2 from the germline V gene are SGHKS and YYEKEE (reference sequence). In nucleotides, the CDR3 is TGTGCCAGCAGGCCTAATGGACTTGGGAAGGAAAAACTGTTTTTT. This translates into CASRPNGLGKEKLFF.

The V call is TRBV6-5, the J call TRBJ1-2; D call uncertain. The V end lost 2 bases, the J end lost 4 bases, and 8 bases lay between the germline ends. The CDR3 has 13 residues. Germline-derived CDR1 and CDR2 are MNHEY and SVGAGI. The CDR3 spells CASSYGLGYGYTF. In nucleotides, the CDR3 is TGTGCCAGCAGTTACGGGTTGGGCTATGGCTACACCTTC.

This clone was seen only once. This rearrangement joins TRBV15 to TRBJ2-3; no definite D call. The CDR3 has 13 residues. CDR1 and CDR2 (germline): LNHNV, YYDKDF (reference sequence). V shed 8 bases and J shed 2 bases, with 11 bases lying between them. The CDR3 nucleotides read TGTGCCACCGGGCAGGAGAACACAGATACGCAGTATTTT. Translating it yields CATGQENTDTQYF.

The chain carries TRBV6-5 and TRBJ2-7; the match to TRBD2 covers 11 bases. Trimming at V came to 6 bases and at J to 6 bases, leaving 7 bases not matched to a gene. From germline, CDR1 is MNHEY and CDR2 SVGAGI. The CDR3 loop spans 14 amino acids. In DNA, the CDR3 is TGTGCCAGCAGACCTAGCGGGAGGTCGAGCGAGCAGTACTTC. The encoded protein is CASRPSGRSSEQYF.

The J gene is TRBJ1-5, the V gene TRBV18; D possibly corresponds to TRBD1 (6 bases). CDR3 length equals 16 residues. V lost 3 bases and J lost 0, with 12 bases in between. Germline CDR1 reads KGHSH; CDR2 reads LQKENI. The CDR3 DNA reads as TGTGCCAGCTCACCGACAGGTCTCTATAGCAATCAGCCCCAGCATTTT. Protein sequence: CASSPTGLYSNQPQHF.